Shown below are 25 T cell receptor beta chains from a single sample sequenced in a study of response to subunit inactivated influenza vaccine. TCRdb ran MiXCR on the RT-PCR reads and lists one entry per CDR3 protein. The table includes around 760,000 distinct CDR3 sequences, about 15% detected once. This sample comprised PBMCs from blood, obtained 14 to 15 days before vaccination. The receptors were gathered from a man aged 45-60 years who received an inactivated influenza vaccine.

This clonotype was seen at least ten times. The gene calls are TRBV7-6 and TRBJ2-7, with 15 nucleotides matching TRBD2. This CDR3 is built from 16 residues. Germline V gene lookup returns CDR1 SGHVS and CDR2 FNYEAQ. The V and J ends lost 4 bases and 5 bases, in that order; junction bases with no gene match: 6. The CDR3 DNA reads as TGTGCCAGCAGCTCGGGACTAGCGGGGGGCGGCAACGAGCAGTACTTC. Its translation is CASSSGLAGGGNEQYF.

This rearrangement joins TRBV4-3 to TRBJ2-3; possible D gene TRBD2, 6 bases. The germline CDR1 and CDR2 sequences are LGHNA and YSLEER. V was cut by 1 base and J by 3 bases, with 14 bases left in between. There are 16 residues in the CDR3. The CDR3 sequence is CASSQARRGGTDTQYF. CDR3 in DNA: TGCGCCAGCAGCCAAGCCCGGCGGGGCGGGACAGATACGCAGTATTTT.

This clonotype occurred a few times. This sequence joins TRBV4-3 and TRBJ2-3; TRBD1 matches 7 bases. The ends lost 0 bases at V and 5 bases at J; junction bases unmatched: 2. CDR3 length equals 14 residues. Per germline, CDR1 LGHNA and CDR2 YSLEER. The CDR3 reads CASSQEDRVDTQYF. CDR3 nucleotides: TGCGCCAGCAGCCAAGAAGACAGGGTAGATACGCAGTATTTT.

This chain uses TRBV5-1 with TRBJ1-1, with 7 bases lining up with TRBD1. Germline values: CDR1 SGHRS, CDR2 YFSETQ. The length of the CDR3 is 12 residues. V shed 2 bases, J shed 10 bases, and the junction held 5 bases outside the gene matches. The CDR3 coding sequence is TGCGCCAGCAGCTTAAACAGGGGTCGAGCTTTCTTT. This encodes CASSLNRGRAFF. Complete variable domain (other parts from reference TRBV5-1 and TRBJ1-1): KAGVTQTPRYLIKTRGQQVTLSCSPISGHRSVSWYQQTPGQGLQFLFEYFSETQRNKGNFPGRFSGRQFSNSRSEMNVSTLELGDSALYLCASSLNRGRAFFGQGTRLTVV.

This sequence joins TRBV6-1 and TRBJ1-1, with D perhaps TRBD1 (5 bases). This CDR3 region has 13 residues. Germline-derived CDR1 and CDR2 are MNHNS and SASEGT. Between the trimmed V and J ends, which lost 6 bases and 3 bases, there was a span of 11 bases. CDR3: CASRRDSYTEAFF. The CDR3 DNA reads TGTGCCAGCAGACGCGACAGTTACACTGAAGCTTTCTTT.

Ten or more counts support this clonotype. The V and J genes are TRBV12-3 or TRBV12-4 and TRBJ1-5; no firm D call. V lost 3 bases to trimming and J lost 0 bases, with 3 bases between them. The CDR3 has 13 residues. The CDR3 bases are TGTGCCAGCAGTTTTTTTAGCAATCAGCCCCAGCATTTT. Encoded protein: CASSFFSNQPQHF.

This sequence joins TRBV20-1 and TRBJ1-4; 9 bases fit TRBD1. V lost 3 bases and J lost 0; bases outside the gene matches: 11. The length of the CDR3 is 18 residues. Germline V gene lookup returns CDR1 DFQATT and CDR2 SNEGSKA (reference sequence). The CDR3 nucleotides read TGCAGTGCTAGCCCGGGACAGGGAAATGTTGCAACTAATGAAAAACTGTTTTTT. It is translated as CSASPGQGNVATNEKLFF.

The CDR3 DNA reads TGCAGTGCTAAGTCAGATACGCAGTATTTT. This translates into CSAKSDTQYF. J is TRBJ2-3 and V is TRBV20-1; D gene ambiguous. CDR1 DFQATT and CDR2 SNEGSKA come from the germline V gene (reference sequence). The CDR3 loop spans 10 amino acids. V lost 4 bases and J lost 4, with 3 bases in between.

This clonotype was seen many times. The chain uses TRBV12-3 or TRBV12-4 and TRBJ2-1; unclear D gene. The CDR3 is 14 residues long. The germline V and J ends were trimmed by 1 base and 4 bases, with 8 bases remaining between them. The CDR3 DNA sequence: TGTGCCAGCAGTTTAGGGACCGGGTACAATGAGCAGTTCTTC. Its translation is CASSLGTGYNEQFF.

This clonotype was detected a few times. This chain links TRBV9 with TRBJ2-7; TRBD1 agrees at 7 bases. The CDR3 runs to 12 residues. Germline trimming cut 4 bases from V and 7 bases from J; bases unmatched to any gene: 5. The germline V gene has CDR1 SGDLS and CDR2 YYNGEE. The CDR3 spells CASSSGQREQYF. The CDR3 nucleotides are TGTGCCAGCAGCTCGGGACAGCGAGAGCAGTACTTC.

This rearrangement joins TRBV6-5 to TRBJ2-3; D ambiguous. The CDR3 consists of 14 residues. The V end was cut by 6 bases, the J end by 0 bases, with 10 bases between. The germline CDR1 and CDR2 sequences are MNHEY and SVGAGI. As DNA, the CDR3 is TGTGCCAGCAGGTACACAGCTAGCACAGATACGCAGTATTTT. Protein product: CASRYTASTDTQYF.

The rearrangement uses TRBV6-2 or TRBV6-3 and TRBJ2-7; D is ambiguous. The V and J ends lost 2 bases and 0 bases respectively, with 11 bases between them. CDR3 size: 15 residues. CDR1 is MNHEY and CDR2 is SVGEGT in the germline V gene. The CDR3 reads CASSYGLLSSYEQYF. In nucleotides, the CDR3 is TGTGCCAGCAGTTACGGCCTATTGAGCTCCTACGAGCAGTACTTC.

The V and J genes are TRBV6-6 and TRBJ2-7, with D maybe TRBD1 (6 bases). The CDR3 runs to 12 residues. V was shortened by 0 bases and J by 12 bases, with 12 bases between the two germline ends. CDR1 and CDR2 from the germline V gene are MNHNY and SVGAGI (reference sequence). For the CDR3, the DNA is TGTGCCAGCAGTTACTCGGCAGGGGATTTGTACTTC. It codes for CASSYSAGDLYF.

CDR3: CSAPRGNGGYTF. Written as DNA, the CDR3 is TGCAGTGCTCCGAGGGGGAATGGGGGCTACACCTTC. The chain recombines TRBV20-1 with TRBJ1-2; TRBD1 might be the D (6 bases). Germline assignment: CDR1 DFQATT and CDR2 SNEGSKA (reference sequence). Between the trimmed V and J ends, which lost 5 bases and 8 bases, there was a span of 15 bases. This CDR3 is built from 12 residues.

In its sample, this clonotype was seen a few times. This chain joins TRBV29-1 and TRBJ2-1; 9 positions match TRBD2. In germline, CDR1 is SQVTM, CDR2 ANQGSEA. V gave up 8 bases and J gave up 5 bases; unmatched junction bases: 7. This CDR3 comprises 13 residues. The CDR3 region has the DNA TGCAGCCTCCAGCGGGAGGTCCACAATGAGCAGTTCTTC. Amino acids: CSLQREVHNEQFF.

This clonotype was found a few times. This chain connects TRBV20-1 to TRBJ1-4; 9 positions agree with TRBD1. Germline CDR1 DFQATT, CDR2 SNEGSKA (reference sequence). The CDR3 is 14 amino acids. Trimming at V came to 5 bases and at J to 7 bases, leaving 8 bases not matched to a gene. Here the CDR3 DNA reads TGCAGTGCTCGAAACAGGGGGCTTGGTGAAAAACTGTTTTTT. This codes for CSARNRGLGEKLFF.

This clonotype showed up just a few times. The rearrangement joins TRBV7-2 to TRBJ2-1; D perhaps matches TRBD2 (6 bases). CDR1 is SGHTA and CDR2 is FQGNSA in the germline V gene. CDR3 length: 16 residues. The V and J ends lost 1 base and 0 bases respectively, with 10 bases between them. CDR3 protein: CASSLGYGGSYNEQFF. CDR3 in DNA: TGTGCCAGCAGCTTAGGGTACGGGGGCTCCTACAATGAGCAGTTCTTC.

The chain links TRBV19 to TRBJ2-7, with D uncertain. Germline V gene data show CDR1 as LNHDA and CDR2 as SQIVND (reference sequence). The CDR3 contains 14 residues. The V gene lost 6 bases and the J gene lost 4 bases, with 16 bases spanning the gap. CDR3 amino acids: CASSPGWGRYEQYF. The CDR3 DNA reads as TGTGCCAGTAGCCCAGGTTGGGGTAGATACGAGCAGTACTTC.

This clonotype came up many times. The chain carries TRBV29-1 and TRBJ2-1, with no clear D. The CDR3 spans 12 residues. V was shortened by 4 bases and J by 0 bases, with 4 bases between the two germline ends. CDR1 is SQVTM and CDR2 is ANQGSEA in the germline V gene. As DNA, the CDR3 is TGCAGCGTTGTTAGCTCCTACAATGAGCAGTTCTTC. It yields the protein CSVVSSYNEQFF.

This clonotype came up a few times. The chain has TRBV13 and TRBJ2-1; 12 bases map to TRBD2. This CDR3 spans 18 amino acids. V dropped 0 bases and J dropped 5; count of bases not matched to a gene: 8. The germline V gene encodes CDR1 PRHDT and CDR2 FYEKMQ (reference sequence). The DNA for the CDR3 is TGTGCCAGCAGCTTAGGGCTAGCGGGGGGGCCGATGAACAATGAGCAGTTCTTC. This codes for CASSLGLAGGPMNNEQFF.

The chain recombines TRBV28 with TRBJ2-2; TRBD1 agrees at 8 bases. This CDR3 has 14 amino acids. The trim removed 8 bases at V and 3 bases at J, leaving 5 bases unmatched. Germline V CDR1 and CDR2: MDHEN, SYDVKM. The CDR3 coding sequence is TGTGCCAGCCTACAGGGGGTCGACACCGGGGAGCTGTTTTTT. Amino acid sequence: CASLQGVDTGELFF.

This sequence joins TRBV5-1 and TRBJ1-4; tentative D call: TRBD1 (6 bases). The V gene lost 4 bases and the J gene lost 2 bases, with 12 bases spanning the gap. Per the germline V gene, CDR1 is SGHRS and CDR2 is YFSETQ. The CDR3 has 15 residues. DNA of the CDR3: TGCGCCAGCAGCGGAACAGGGAACACTAATGAAAAACTGTTTTTT. Amino acid sequence: CASSGTGNTNEKLFF.

The CDR3 reads CSARDYGGRVNEQFF. The CDR3, as DNA: TGCAGTGCTAGAGATTATGGGGGAAGGGTCAATGAGCAGTTCTTC. This chain joins TRBV20-1 and TRBJ2-1, with D perhaps assigned TRBD1 or TRBD2 (5 bases each). Germline V gene lookup returns CDR1 DFQATT and CDR2 SNEGSKA (reference sequence). V was clipped by 0 bases and J by 6 bases, with 15 bases between them. The CDR3 spans 15 residues.

This chain joins TRBV6-1 and TRBJ2-2; D unresolved. Looked up from germline, CDR1 is MNHNS and CDR2 is SASEGT. Trimming took 10 bases from V and 1 from J, leaving 7 bases between them. The CDR3 is made up of 12 amino acids. The CDR3 bases are TGTGCCATCCGCCTGAACACCGGGGAGCTGTTTTTT. This encodes CAIRLNTGELFF.

This clonotype was seen ten or more times. The V call is TRBV4-3, the J call TRBJ1-2, with a possible D match to TRBD1 (5 bases). CDR1 is LGHNA, CDR2 YSLEER, per germline. V gave up 1 base and J gave up 4 bases, with 13 bases separating them. The CDR3 is made up of 15 amino acids. DNA for the CDR3: TGCGCCAGCAGCCAAGTACGTGGGGGACCCTATGGCTACACCTTC. It translates to CASSQVRGGPYGYTF.